This is a list of T cell receptor beta chains from one sample in a study of shared T cell receptors in the human thymus. Profiled with immunoSEQ multiplex PCR; TCRdb holds only in-frame clones, not every one. The sample includes about 660,000 clones, around 87% seen only once; the top ten take 0.0094%. These records were also assigned to another study, of human thymus T cells.

The sample comprised thymocytes. The receptors come from a boy under two years old with a congenital heart defect. Both conserved end residues are part of each CDR3. The order of the fields is clone size, D gene, J gene, V gene, CDR3 DNA, CDR3 protein. D genes are given only for firm matches. Where a row states a size, it is once, few, many or the class of an expanded clone; other rows omit it.

clone_size: -
d_call: TRBD1
j_call: TRBJ1-2
v_call: TRBV4-1
cdr3_nt: TGCGCCAGCGCCCCCACAGGGGTCAGGGATGGCTACACCTTC
cdr3_aa: CASAPTGVRDGYTF

clone_size: -
d_call: TRBD1
j_call: TRBJ2-3
v_call: TRBV7-2
cdr3_nt: TGTGCCAGCAGCTTGGGGGGGACAGGGGGGAGCACAGATACGCAGTATTTT
cdr3_aa: CASSLGGTGGSTDTQYF

clone_size: -
d_call: TRBD1
j_call: TRBJ2-1
v_call: TRBV28
cdr3_nt: TGTGCCAGCAGTAAACAGGGGTACAATGAGCAGTTCTTC
cdr3_aa: CASSKQGYNEQFF

clone_size: -
d_call: TRBD2
j_call: TRBJ2-3
v_call: TRBV7-9
cdr3_nt: TGTGCCAGCATCTGGGTAGTCGGACTAGCGCCCACAGATACGCAGTATTTT
cdr3_aa: CASIWVVGLAPTDTQYF

clone_size: -
d_call: -
j_call: TRBJ1-2
v_call: TRBV11-2
cdr3_nt: TGTGCCAGCAGCTTAGGGCCCTGGAGGACCCGAAACTATGGCTACACCTTC
cdr3_aa: CASSLGPWRTRNYGYTF

clone_size: -
d_call: TRBD2
j_call: TRBJ2-7
v_call: TRBV5-1
cdr3_nt: TGCGCCAGCAGCTTACCGGGACTACCGTACGAGCAGTACTTC
cdr3_aa: CASSLPGLPYEQYF

clone_size: -
d_call: -
j_call: TRBJ2-3
v_call: TRBV12-5
cdr3_nt: TGTGCTAGTGGTTTAGAGTCTAGCGCGGTCACAGATACGCAGTATTTT
cdr3_aa: CASGLESSAVTDTQYF

clone_size: -
d_call: TRBD1
j_call: TRBJ2-7
v_call: TRBV6-8
cdr3_nt: TGTGCCAGCAGTAAGACAGGGGGCTGGAGCTACGAGCAGTACTTC
cdr3_aa: CASSKTGGWSYEQYF

clone_size: -
d_call: TRBD1
j_call: TRBJ1-2
v_call: TRBV4-1
cdr3_nt: TGCGCCAGCAGCCCGATCTGCCGGGGACAGGGGGCTGGTGGCTACACCTTC
cdr3_aa: CASSPICRGQGAGGYTF

clone_size: few
d_call: TRBD1
j_call: TRBJ2-7
v_call: TRBV14
cdr3_nt: TGTGCCAGCAGCCCCGGACAGGGGAACGAGCAGTACTTC
cdr3_aa: CASSPGQGNEQYF

clone_size: -
d_call: TRBD1
j_call: TRBJ1-5
v_call: TRBV19
cdr3_nt: TGTGCCAGTAGTAGGGACAGGGGAGGACAGCCCCAGCATTTT
cdr3_aa: CASSRDRGGQPQHF

clone_size: -
d_call: TRBD2
j_call: TRBJ2-1
v_call: TRBV10-3
cdr3_nt: TGTGCCATCAAGAACGGGCTAGCGGGGTTAAATGAGCAGTTCTTC
cdr3_aa: CAIKNGLAGLNEQFF

clone_size: few
d_call: TRBD2
j_call: TRBJ2-7
v_call: TRBV28
cdr3_nt: TGTGCCAGCAGTTTAAGTACGACTAGCGCGACGTCCAGCTCCTACGAGCAGTACTTC
cdr3_aa: CASSLSTTSATSSSYEQYF

clone_size: -
d_call: -
j_call: TRBJ2-3
v_call: TRBV7-9
cdr3_nt: TGTGCCAGCAGCTTTCCGCTGGACAGACTCACAGATACGCAGTATTTT
cdr3_aa: CASSFPLDRLTDTQYF

clone_size: -
d_call: TRBD2
j_call: TRBJ2-2
v_call: TRBV14
cdr3_nt: TGTGCCAGCAGCCAGGCCGGGACTAGCGGGGGGGCCGGGGACACCGGGGAGCTGTTTTTT
cdr3_aa: CASSQAGTSGGAGDTGELFF

clone_size: -
d_call: TRBD1
j_call: TRBJ1-4
v_call: TRBV7-6
cdr3_nt: TGTGCCAGCAGCTTAGGGACAGGGGGCGCAACTAATGAAAAACTGTTTTTT
cdr3_aa: CASSLGTGGATNEKLFF

clone_size: -
d_call: -
j_call: TRBJ1-1
v_call: TRBV7-9
cdr3_nt: TGTGCCAGCAGCTTAGATCGGGGTAGTACTGAAGCTTTCTTT
cdr3_aa: CASSLDRGSTEAFF

clone_size: -
d_call: TRBD2
j_call: TRBJ2-1
v_call: TRBV27
cdr3_nt: TGTGCCAGCAGGACTAGCGGGAGTGGGAATGAGCAGTTCTTC
cdr3_aa: CASRTSGSGNEQFF

clone_size: -
d_call: TRBD1
j_call: TRBJ2-2
v_call: TRBV5-1
cdr3_nt: TGCGCCAGCAGCTTGCTGAGACAGGGGGCCACCGGGGAGCTGTTTTTT
cdr3_aa: CASSLLRQGATGELFF

clone_size: -
d_call: -
j_call: TRBJ2-7
v_call: TRBV5-1
cdr3_nt: TGCGCCAGCAGACAGTACGAGCAGTACTTC
cdr3_aa: CASRQYEQYF

clone_size: -
d_call: TRBD2
j_call: TRBJ2-1
v_call: TRBV9
cdr3_nt: TGTGCCAGCAGCGCCTCGACTAGCGGGGGGGCTCACAATGAGCAGTTCTTC
cdr3_aa: CASSASTSGGAHNEQFF

clone_size: -
d_call: -
j_call: TRBJ1-5
v_call: TRBV28
cdr3_nt: TGTGCCAGCAGTTTTCAGGGCAGACAGCCCCAGCATTTT
cdr3_aa: CASSFQGRQPQHF

clone_size: -
d_call: -
j_call: TRBJ1-1
v_call: TRBV20-1
cdr3_nt: TGCAGTGAATTAATGAACACTGAAGCTTTCTTT
cdr3_aa: CSELMNTEAFF

clone_size: -
d_call: TRBD1
j_call: TRBJ1-3
v_call: TRBV4-1
cdr3_nt: TGCGCCAGCAGCCAAGGTTTTCCGGGACAGGGGCCTACCTCTGGAAACACCATATATTTT
cdr3_aa: CASSQGFPGQGPTSGNTIYF

clone_size: -
d_call: -
j_call: TRBJ1-1
v_call: TRBV15
cdr3_nt: TGTGCCACCAGCAGAGATTTCTGGGAGATCTACCCTGAAGCTTTCTTT
cdr3_aa: CATSRDFWEIYPEAFF

clone_size: -
d_call: -
j_call: TRBJ1-3
v_call: TRBV15
cdr3_nt: TGTGCCACCAGCAGGGCCGGGGGGGTCGGTGAATACTCTGGAAACACCATATATTTT
cdr3_aa: CATSRAGGVGEYSGNTIYF

clone_size: -
d_call: TRBD1
j_call: TRBJ2-7
v_call: TRBV10-3
cdr3_nt: TGTGCCATCAGTGTCGCGACAGGGGATCCCTACGAGCAGTACTTC
cdr3_aa: CAISVATGDPYEQYF

clone_size: -
d_call: -
j_call: TRBJ1-5
v_call: TRBV4-3
cdr3_nt: TGCGCCAGCAGCCAAGGCACGAGTAGCAATCAGCCCCAGCATTTT
cdr3_aa: CASSQGTSSNQPQHF

clone_size: -
d_call: -
j_call: TRBJ1-3
v_call: TRBV5-6
cdr3_nt: TGTGCCAGCAGCTTGGAAGGGACACCTGGAAACACCATATATTTT
cdr3_aa: CASSLEGTPGNTIYF

clone_size: -
d_call: -
j_call: TRBJ2-3
v_call: TRBV2
cdr3_nt: TGTGCCAGCAGTGAAGTCAAAGTCCTTACAGTGATCGCAGATACGCAGTATTTT
cdr3_aa: CASSEVKVLTVIADTQYF

clone_size: -
d_call: -
j_call: TRBJ2-7
v_call: TRBV7-9
cdr3_nt: TGTGCCAGCAGCTCCCGGGACACCTACGAGCAGTACTTC
cdr3_aa: CASSSRDTYEQYF

clone_size: -
d_call: -
j_call: TRBJ1-3
v_call: TRBV14
cdr3_nt: TGTGCCAGCAGCCAAGAAGGCCGCCCGCCGACCGGGGGAAGGGAGAACACCATATATTTT
cdr3_aa: CASSQEGRPPTGGRENTIYF

clone_size: -
d_call: TRBD1
j_call: TRBJ2-7
v_call: TRBV12-5
cdr3_nt: TGTGCTAGTGGACGCACCCGGGACAGGACCCTCTACGAGCAGTACTTC
cdr3_aa: CASGRTRDRTLYEQYF

clone_size: -
d_call: -
j_call: TRBJ2-1
v_call: TRBV7-2
cdr3_nt: TGTGCCAGCAGCTTAGCTGAGGTCTCCTACAATGAGCAGTTCTTC
cdr3_aa: CASSLAEVSYNEQFF

clone_size: -
d_call: TRBD1
j_call: TRBJ2-1
v_call: TRBV9
cdr3_nt: TGTGCCAGCAGCGTAGATTTTATGGCAGGGGGCTACAATGAGCAGTTCTTC
cdr3_aa: CASSVDFMAGGYNEQFF

clone_size: -
d_call: TRBD1
j_call: TRBJ2-7
v_call: TRBV30
cdr3_nt: TGTGCCTGGACCCGGGACAGCTCCTACGAGCAGTACTTC
cdr3_aa: CAWTRDSSYEQYF

clone_size: -
d_call: -
j_call: TRBJ2-7
v_call: TRBV19
cdr3_nt: TGTGCCAGTAGTATTAGGAGCAGGGGCGGAGTAATGGAGCAGTACTTC
cdr3_aa: CASSIRSRGGVMEQYF

clone_size: -
d_call: TRBD2
j_call: TRBJ2-7
v_call: TRBV10-3
cdr3_nt: TGTGCCATCAGTGACCAAAGCGGGAGGGCCGTCTACGAGCAGTACTTC
cdr3_aa: CAISDQSGRAVYEQYF

clone_size: -
d_call: -
j_call: TRBJ1-5
v_call: TRBV30
cdr3_nt: TGTGCCTGGAGCCCCAGGGTGAATCAGCCCCAGCATTTT
cdr3_aa: CAWSPRVNQPQHF

clone_size: -
d_call: TRBD2
j_call: TRBJ2-3
v_call: TRBV28
cdr3_nt: TGTGCCAGCAGTCACTACTCGACTAGCGGGAACACAGATACGCAGTATTTT
cdr3_aa: CASSHYSTSGNTDTQYF

clone_size: -
d_call: TRBD1
j_call: TRBJ1-3
v_call: TRBV10-3
cdr3_nt: TGTGCCATCAGCTATGACAGGGGAGAGGGAAACACCATATATTTT
cdr3_aa: CAISYDRGEGNTIYF